The T cell receptor beta chain described here comes from a study of CD4+ T cells in melanoma. The repertoire was sequenced with immunoSEQ multiplex PCR; TCRdb's copy has only in-frame clones and lacks some. Among roughly 60,000 clones listed, approximately 74% were seen once. General study points: In melanoma, neoantigen-specific CD4+ T cells reportedly differed in differentiation state. CD8+ T cell, macrophage and B cell function reportedly correlated with neoantigen-specific CD4+ T cells.

V was pared by 5 bases and J by 5 bases, with 12 bases between. CDR1 and CDR2 from the germline V gene are LGHNA and YNFKEQ. This CDR3 comprises 13 residues. This clone has a handful of counts. No antigen is known for it. The TCR was taken from a human donor with melanoma. The sample taken for sequencing was tumor tissue. The rearrangement uses TRBV4-2 and TRBJ1-1; possibly TRBD1 for D (6 bases). The CDR3 sequence: CASSLQGFTEAFF. The CDR3 nucleotides read TGTGCCAGCAGCTTACAGGGCTTTACTGAAGCTTTCTTT.